Given below is one T cell receptor (beta chain) in context. Its cognate antigen is unknown. An end of the junction differs from the germline gene, which may be a read error. The study co-extracted DNA and RNA from around 20-30 mg of unsorted bulk tissue. Samples were taken from five separate regions (per tumor). CDR1 and CDR2 from the germline V gene are SGHAT and FQNNGV. CDR3 length equals 14 residues. This specimen belongs to a study of tumor-infiltrating lymphocytes in primary liver carcinoma. Whole-study findings and limits: It was tumor-adjacent and tumor-blood pairs that overlapped less than tumor region pairs did. The top-250-clone fraction was significantly higher in tumors than in blood (p = 0.039).

With a constant-region primer, TCR beta cDNA was made from roughly 500 ng of total RNA. Slightly modified ARM-PCR, run as three nested multiplex PCR rounds, produced the TCR beta libraries. Primers for the first two PCR rounds were TRBV1-TRBV30 forward primers and a C-beta reverse primer (10 cycles per round). Each CDR3 protein is one row after TCRdb ran MiXCR on the multiplex PCR reads. The sample shows fewer than 90,000 distinct CDR3 sequences, approximately 77% of them seen only once. Source material: liver tumor tissue from sampling region 1. Subset given: tumor region T1, superior pole. This TCR derives from a man aged 40-55 years with primary liver carcinoma and hepatitis B virus infection. The chain employs TRBV11-2 and TRBJ1-1, with D maybe TRBD1 (5 bases). The CDR3 sequence: CAGSPRNEGTGAFF. The CDR3 coding sequence is TGTGCCGGCAGCCCCCGGAATGAGGGGACTGGAGCTTTCTTT. Using reference TRBV11-2 and TRBJ1-1 for the parts outside the CDR3, the full variable domain is EAGVAQSPRYKIIEKRQSVAFWCNPISGHATLYWYQQILGQGPKLLIQFQNNGVVDDSQLPKDRFSAERLKGVDSTLKIQPAKLEDSAVYLCAGSPRNEGTGAFFGQGTRLTVV.